This TCR beta chain was found in a study of T cell repertoires in cytomegalovirus infection. The wider study: Researchers turned to recently identified HLA-C-restricted CMV epitopes as well as well-studied HLA-B-restricted ones. Evidence of both CMV infection and a matching HLA type came from public TCR beta signatures.

In its sample, this clonotype was seen many times. Its target is not known. Findings and limits, study-wide: It was HLA-C-restricted CMV-specific TCR beta clonotypes that dominated the response ex vivo.

TCRdb called the reads again in MiXCR, with one record for every CDR3 protein. The top ten hold over 60% of the sample, which has roughly 90,000 distinct CDR3 sequences, about 29% seen once. Trimming pared 4 bases from V and 4 bases from J, leaving 14 bases between. CDR3 size: 15 residues. Germline V gene data show CDR1 as SNHLY and CDR2 as FYNNEI. The genes are TRBV2 and TRBJ2-1; a possible D gene is TRBD2 (7 bases). This receptor was taken from a human donor in good health (CMV status not recorded). Some clones in this sample may be carry-over from other donors' samples. The material sequenced was CD8+ T cells from cultured PBMCs, taken from culture after CMV antigen stimulation. The CDR3 bases are TGTGCCAGCAGTGCGGGACGGGGGGCGTACAATGAGCAGTTCTTC. Encoded protein: CASSAGRGAYNEQFF. Combining the CDR3 with reference TRBV2 and TRBJ2-1 gives the whole variable domain EPEVTQTPSHQVTQMGQEVILRCVPISNHLYFYWYRQILGQKVEFLVSFYNNEISEKSEIFDDQFSVERPDGSNFTLKIRSTKLEDSAMYFCASSAGRGAYNEQFFGPGTRLTVL.